What follows describes a single T cell receptor beta chain. The antigen it binds to is not known. No base quality information exists; no much larger clone differs at one position. This entry belongs to a study of cytomegalovirus exposure and HLA in healthy donors listed by TCRdb under 2017. Study-wide context: An earlier analysis of roughly 610 of the donors reported over 250 Gb of sequence data and 95 million to 130 million unique TCR beta sequences obtained from around 190 million T cells. An early release that covered around 590 HLA-typed donors contained approximately 300 gigabases of sequencing data and around 80 million unique TCR sequences. Among the roughly 400 genotyped donors, about 85% belonged to the genetic ancestry cluster associated with self-reported Caucasian donors. The aim of the study was to test whether cataloging public T cell receptors could identify signatures of past pathogen exposure. The study used immunosequencing to profile the T cell repertoires of 670 or so subjects and linked those repertoires to cytomegalovirus serostatus. Besides the first cohort of 550 to 750 subjects, a separate validation cohort made up of 120 different subjects was used. To predict cytomegalovirus infection status, the study brought together high-throughput TCR immunosequencing, statistical association of individual TCRs with disease status, and machine learning. A later analysis re-analyzed previously published TCR beta repertoires from 666 donors and added high-resolution HLA genotyping to study TCR occurrence patterns. Rather than drawing on any new phenotypic data, the later analysis identified candidate immune exposures from TCR beta sequences and the way those sequences occurred across donors. An earlier analysis of about 620 of the donors applied high-throughput TCR beta sequencing to assess whether each TCR beta V gene segment acted as functional or pseudogenic. Donor age, sex, ethnicity and CMV serostatus were compiled alongside the repertoire data. In a later genetic analysis, genome-wide SNP genotypes for about 65% of the roughly 670 donors were used, and that subset was treated as a discovery cohort. Every repertoire in the discovery cohort had been generated on one and the same sequencing platform. HLA typing covered class I and class II loci at four-digit resolution. The number of donors typed differed by locus, with roughly 629-640 for A, B, C, DRB1 and DQB1, over 500 for DQA1, over 600 for DPA1, and about 450 for DPB1. Because of strong linkage in the cohort, 4 to 6 DR-DQ haplotypes were treated as single units for association and clustering. Across around 400 genotyped donors of the cohort, an average of about 240,000 unique TCR beta nucleotide sequences per donor were sequenced, and roughly 18% of those sequences were non-productive.

According to the germline V gene, CDR1 reads MDHEN and CDR2 reads SYDVKM. The V and J ends are trimmed by 6 bases and 6 bases, leaving 11 bases between them. Spanning cysteine to phenylalanine, the CDR3 consists of 12 amino acids. Only CDR3 DNA is held: 36 bases, read in frame from base 1. In total, approximately 690 healthy bone marrow donors made up the cohort. All cohort members were sampled while nominally healthy, although unrecorded immune exposures were likely present. The donor was CMV seropositive and was included in the group of 250 to 300 seropositive cohort members. Every donor gave a peripheral blood sample, and the peripheral blood mononuclear cells from that sample were used for TCR beta sequencing. Genomic DNA extraction from the blood cell samples was performed with the Qiagen DNeasy Blood Extraction Kit. Study-wide findings and limitations: V-gene and J-gene trimming of TCR beta chains was associated with a missense DCLRE1C variant in a later genetic analysis, and the association was replicated in an independent cohort. Some IMGT-functional V segments, including TRBV6-2 and TRBV6-3, could not be distinguished by the 87-base-pair reads and were therefore excluded. The earlier analysis of fewer than 750 of the donors excluded some 15 rarely observed V segments, including chromosome 9 orphons, because counts were too low. Because HLA typing was unavailable for some donors at each locus, only the typed subset was used in association tests. A later analysis found that most CMV-associated TCR beta chains appeared HLA-restricted, with HLA associations seemingly driven largely by CMV exposure. Most TCR sequences were observed very rarely across donors, whereas some public TCRs were present in many individuals. Correlated functional status among segregating V segments might be attributable to linkage disequilibrium, but an unknown experimental factor could not be ruled out. A further reported finding was that TCR beta sequences accurately predicted the HLA-A and HLA-B alleles for most subjects in the first cohort. The only immune exposure information available for the cohort was CMV serostatus. In a later analysis, more than 15,000 TCR beta sequences were associated with specific HLA alleles at a false discovery rate of 0.05. A later analysis found that TCR association rates varied across HLA loci, with DRB1 alleles showing the most associated TCRs and HLA-C alleles the fewest. Broadly in line with IMGT annotations, most TCR beta V segments showed up in productive rearrangements about 87% or about 30% of the time in an earlier analysis of roughly 590 of the donors. The study gave a list of 150 to 200 TCR beta chains associated with cytomegalovirus. According to a later analysis, parvovirus B19, influenza, CMV and Epstein-Barr virus appeared linked to several top co-occurrence clusters. Strong co-occurrence of HLA alleles, especially DR and DQ, made assigning TCR associations to individual alleles difficult. The presence/absence analyses assumed that sequencing depth was roughly uniform across donors, and that assumption may not be true. In a later analysis, HLA-associated TCR beta chains showed more clonal expansion and lower generation probabilities than non-associated chains that were equally common. A later genetic analysis reported fewer N-insertions in productive TCRs among donors in an Asian-associated ancestry cluster than the approximately 670-donor mean. The cohort was sequenced for TCR beta chains only, and without alpha or paired-chain data the features that could be detected were limited. Cytomegalovirus status was reported to be diagnosed by the classifier with high specificity and sensitivity in both the original and validation cohorts. According to the authors, the approach could potentially be generalized to other disease states and immunological phenotypes. Three of the identified cytomegalovirus-associated TCR beta chains were confirmed in vitro to be specific for cytomegalovirus antigens. A group of highly shared sequence variants was considered likely to be a technical artifact of the sequencing pipeline.

Library creation used the immunoSEQ multiplex PCR assay. A mixture of 60 forward primers for TCR Vbeta segments and 13 reverse primers for TCR Jbeta segments was used in the multiplex PCR. Amplification of the CDR3 region of rearranged TCR beta genes was performed with a multiplex PCR assay on genomic DNA. On the Illumina HiSeq System, the amplified TCR beta libraries were sequenced as 87-base-pair reads. As for the authors' bioinformatics: Across the 670 or so repertoires, a later analysis counted 80 million or so unique TCR beta chains, 9.5 million to 12 million of which were shared by at least two donors. Raw reads were error-corrected and collapsed into unique sequences with a nearest-neighbor algorithm that merged closely related sequences to remove PCR and sequencing errors. Alignment of CDR3 sequences to IMGT reference sequences was used to assign V, D and J gene segments. Each retained sequence needed at least a six-nucleotide match to both a V gene segment and a J gene segment. A rearrangement was called productive if the CDR3 had no stop codons and remained in frame with V and J, and every other rearrangement was called non-productive. Following IMGT convention, CDR3 was defined as the stretch from the second conserved V-encoded cysteine to the conserved J-encoded phenylalanine. The earlier analysis of a few hundred of the donors excluded sequences that lacked an unambiguous match to a single V gene segment. An earlier analysis of fewer than 750 of the donors classified V segments as functional when productive rearrangements were above 56.7% and as segregating when the standard deviation between donors was above 5%. A statistical classification framework was developed to diagnose cytomegalovirus status using the catalog of TCR beta chain sequences. V and J gene assignment, in a later analysis, came from comparing TCR nucleotide sequences with IMGT/GENE-DB human TR gene sequences. Using the TCRdist pipeline, a later analysis assigned CDR3 sequences along with most-parsimonious VDJ recombination scenarios. In a later analysis, every TCR beta chain was defined by the combination of its CDR3 amino acid sequence and its V-gene family, and reads without a unique V-gene family were dropped. In a later analysis, fewer than 600 highly shared, low-generation-probability nucleotide sequences were removed to address suspected cross-contamination and a sequencing artifact. In a later analysis, a clonal expansion index was calculated for each public chain from normalized within-repertoire ranks of inferred template counts. A later analysis computed generation probabilities with a VDJ recombination model fitted to out-of-frame rearrangements, and checked the results against IGoR. A later analysis scored TCR-TCR, TCR-HLA and TCR-CMV co-occurrence with hypergeometric tests, applying a repertoire-size bias correction to TCR pairs. A later analysis estimated false discovery rates by permuting HLA or CMV assignments 20 times. In a later analysis, co-occurring TCRs were grouped with DBSCAN, and TCRdist sequence similarity was added when clustering was performed within HLA-allele-positive subsets. For co-occurrence clustering, repertoires with fewer than 30,000 or more than 120,000 public chains were excluded, along with five repertoires with anomalous nucleotide sharing. The table comes from immuneACCESS by way of TCRdb, which keeps in-frame sequences with V and J called. Part of the clones is missing from these tables; in studies checked, under half for an unresolved V gene and the rest for unknown reasons. D and trimming were read from the DNA, whereas the V and J calls and clone size are those reported in that table. This sample comprises over 140,000 clones, about 80% of them detected only once. The ten largest clones add up to 1.4% of the sample.

The sample taken for sequencing was PBMCs. This sequence uses TRBV28 and TRBJ1-2; the best D guess is TRBD1, with 6 bases matching. The receptor was derived from a man aged 25-45 years in good health and CMV-seropositive. The CDR3 protein is CASRSNRDGYTF. The nucleotides are TGTGCCAGCAGATCTAACAGGGATGGCTACACCTTC.